The T cell receptor beta chain described here comes from a study of shared clonotypes between healthy human individuals. Study summary: Used for every donor were three CD4 naive, three CD4 memory, two CD8 naive and one CD8 memory plate.

Evenly divided among several immunoSEQ plates was the genomic DNA of each subset. Sequencing was performed with immunoSEQ multiplex PCR; in TCRdb, only in-frame clones are kept and a portion is missing. The data contain roughly 500,000 clones, 90% to 97% of them seen just once; the ten biggest clones take up about 0.054%. The investigators split CD4+ cells into a CD45RA+ naive subset and a CD45RA-negative memory subset. Study observations and caveats: Naive CD4 clonotypes were shared across several donors at roughly 5%.

A word on this clone: As yet, its antigen is unknown.

The germline V gene encodes CDR1 SNHLY and CDR2 FYNNEI. V shed 6 bases, J shed 0 bases, and the junction held 6 bases outside the gene matches. The CDR3 sequence is 17 residues long. Material: naive CD4+ T cells sorted from blood. Stated subset: CD45RA+ positively selected. The receptor's source is a woman in her twenties or thirties in good health. The chain combines TRBV2 with TRBJ2-1; 12 bases fit TRBD2. CDR3 in amino acids: CASRGLAGRSSYNEQFF. In DNA form, the CDR3 reads TGTGCCAGCAGGGGACTAGCGGGCAGGAGCTCCTACAATGAGCAGTTCTTC.